This T cell receptor beta chain was recorded in a study of blood T cell repertoires in COVID-19. In the source study's methods: Counts of nucleated cells, estimated from reference gene primer amplification, were obtained. Sequencing was performed with immunoSEQ multiplex PCR; in TCRdb, only in-frame clones are kept and a portion is missing. V, J and clone size reflect that table, while D and trimming were determined from the DNA. The sample includes roughly 100,000 clones, around 90% of them seen just once. With 6 bases clipped from V and 8 bases from J, the junction kept 14 bases outside the gene matches. Germline V lookup: CDR1 SGHTA, CDR2 FQGTGA. The CDR3 has 15 residues.

The TCR sequence derives from a man over 45 with active COVID-19. Material: peripheral blood. This chain uses TRBV7-3 with TRBJ2-3; 7 nucleotides agree with TRBD2. This chain's CDR3 is CASSRRAGEVGTQYF. The CDR3 DNA reads TGTGCCAGCAGTCGAAGGGCGGGGGAAGTGGGTACGCAGTATTTT.